Presented here are 13 T cell receptor beta chains from one specimen sequenced in a study of STAT5B mutations in CD4+ large granular lymphocyte leukemia. Profiled with immunoSEQ multiplex PCR; TCRdb holds only in-frame clones, not every one. The sample holds about 24,000 clones; 60% to 80% are singletons and the top ten take 0.55% to 0.75%. Sequencing used CD4+ T cells from blood buffy coats. All receptors come from a human donor in good health.

V and J are TRBV4-2 and TRBJ2-7; a weak D match, TRBD2 (6 bases). CDR3 length: 14 residues. V lost 1 base to trimming and J lost 6 bases, with 13 bases between them. Germline lookup yields CDR1 LGHNA and CDR2 YNFKEQ. The CDR3 region has the DNA TGTGCCAGCAGCCAAGTGAGTCTGGAGGGCGAGCAGTACTTC. It specifies CASSQVSLEGEQYF.

In this sample, this clone turned up once. This chain joins TRBV27 and TRBJ2-5; 9 bases map to TRBD2. This CDR3 has 14 amino acids. V shed 7 bases, J shed 3 bases, and the junction held 6 bases outside the gene matches. Germline CDR1 is MNHEY and CDR2 is SMNVEV (reference sequence). The CDR3 bases are TGTGCCAGCATGCGGGGGGGATCAGAAGAGACCCAGTACTTC. As protein: CASMRGGSEETQYF.

The chain recombines TRBV19 with TRBJ2-1; TRBD2 matches at 8 bases. The CDR3 spans 16 residues. Germline CDR1 LNHDA, CDR2 SQIVND (reference sequence). The V segment lost 1 base and the J segment 7 bases; nucleotides outside the gene matches: 9. CDR3 in amino acids: CASSIGAGGAENEQFF. Written as DNA, the CDR3 is TGTGCCAGTAGTATAGGAGCCGGGGGGGCCGAAAATGAGCAGTTCTTC. Full variable domain (remainder filled in from reference TRBV19 and TRBJ2-1): DGGITQSPKYLFRKEGQNVTLSCEQNLNHDAMYWYRQDPGQGLRLIYYSQIVNDFQKGDIAEGYSVSREKKESFPLTVTSAQKNPTAFYLCASSIGAGGAENEQFFGPGTRLTVL.

The chain recombines TRBV28 with TRBJ2-6; 9 bases match TRBD1. J was trimmed by 2 bases and V by 3 bases; bases with no gene match: 11. This CDR3 spans 19 amino acids. From germline, CDR1 is MDHEN and CDR2 SYDVKM. The chain's CDR3 is CASSFLRTGDLPGANVLTF. The CDR3 DNA reads TGTGCCAGCAGTTTCTTGAGGACAGGGGACCTTCCTGGGGCCAACGTCCTGACTTTC.

The chain combines TRBV9 with TRBJ1-1, with a possible D match to TRBD1 (6 bases). CDR3 size: 16 residues. V was shortened by 3 bases and J by 0 bases, with 15 bases between the two germline ends. Germline V gene sequence: CDR1 SGDLS, CDR2 YYNGEE. The CDR3, as DNA: TGTGCCAGCAGCGAAAGGGGGGTACAGTTGAACACTGAAGCTTTCTTT. Translating it yields CASSERGVQLNTEAFF. Combining the CDR3 with reference TRBV9 and TRBJ1-1 gives the whole variable domain DSGVTQTPKHLITATGQRVTLRCSPRSGDLSVYWYQQSLDQGLQFLIQYYNGEERAKGNILERFSAQQFPDLHSELNLSSLELGDSALYFCASSERGVQLNTEAFFGQGTRLTVV.

The CDR3 reads CAISEGTTYEQYF. The CDR3 DNA sequence: TGTGCCATCAGTGAGGGGACGACATACGAGCAGTACTTC. The V gene is TRBV10-3, the J gene TRBJ2-5; D possibly matches TRBD1 or TRBD2 (5 bases each). The closer fit of TRBJ2-7 to the DNA end suggests the J call may be wrong. This CDR3 has 13 residues. Germline V gene sequence: CDR1 ENHRY, CDR2 SYGVKD.

The chain joins TRBV6-5 to TRBJ1-2; D uncertain. The ends were cut back, 4 bases at V and 8 bases at J, with 17 bases in the middle. Germline loops: CDR1 MNHEY, CDR2 SVGAGI. The CDR3 spans 14 residues. CDR3 in amino acids: CASSSPGPRLGYTF. DNA of the CDR3: TGTGCCAGCAGTTCACCCGGGCCCCGATTGGGCTACACCTTC.

The chain employs TRBV19 and TRBJ1-5, with a tentative D call TRBD1 (5 bases). In germline, CDR1 is LNHDA, CDR2 SQIVND (reference sequence). The CDR3 length is 15 residues. Trimming cost V 4 bases and J 0 bases, with 10 bases left between them. CDR3 loop: CASSRTFPSNQPQHF. The CDR3, as DNA: TGTGCCAGTAGTAGGACATTCCCTAGCAATCAGCCCCAGCATTTT.

The V call is TRBV30, the J call TRBJ1-2; D is unresolved. CDR3 length: 13 amino acids. Trimming removed 0 bases at V and 4 bases at J, with 9 bases between. Germline V gene sequence: CDR1 GTSNPN, CDR2 SVGIG (reference sequence). The DNA for the CDR3 is TGTGCCTGGAGTGTACGGGTGGGCTATGGCTACACCTTC. This encodes CAWSVRVGYGYTF.

This clone was counted a few times. The chain employs TRBV4-1 and TRBJ1-2; 9 bases fit TRBD1. Germline loops: CDR1 MGHRA, CDR2 YSYEKL. The ends lost 1 base at V and 2 bases at J; junction bases unmatched: 5. The CDR3 extends over 16 amino acids. Written as DNA, the CDR3 is TGCGCCAGCAGCCAAGTCCCGGGACAGGGAAACTATGGCTACACCTTC. This encodes CASSQVPGQGNYGYTF.

The rearrangement uses TRBV30 and TRBJ1-4; D is uncertain. CDR3 length: 14 residues. The V and J ends lost 0 bases and 7 bases respectively, with 12 bases between them. From germline, CDR1 is GTSNPN and CDR2 SVGIG (reference sequence). The CDR3 DNA is TGTGCCTGGAGTGTACTTCAACAGACTGAAAAACTGTTTTTT. As protein: CAWSVLQQTEKLFF.

The rearrangement uses TRBV11-1 and TRBJ2-7, with no clear D. The CDR3 covers 12 residues. Trimming removed 2 bases at V and 4 bases at J, with 6 bases between. CDR1 and CDR2 (germline): SGHAT, FQDESV (reference sequence). CDR3 DNA: TGTGCCAGCAGCTTAAACAGATACGAGCAGTACTTC. Translating gives CASSLNRYEQYF.

This clone was recorded only once. The chain recombines TRBV7-5 with TRBJ2-5; the table's TRBD2 call for D was not verified on the DNA. TRBV7-5 is a listed pseudogene. The CDR3 covers 17 residues. CDR3 protein: CARSLYLAGPARETQYF. CDR3 DNA: TGTGCCAGAAGCTTATATCTAGCGGGGCCTGCAAGGGAGACCCAGTACTTC.